This T cell receptor (beta chain) was retrieved from a study of shared clonotypes between healthy human individuals. Background on the study: Donors, aged 18 to 49, were two women and a few men. CD4 naive and CD4 memory each took three plates per donor, while CD8 naive took two and CD8 memory one.

Positively selected for CCR7, the CD45RO-negative cells used as naive CD8 cells excluded terminally differentiated effector memory CD45RA+ cells. The V gene lost 5 bases and the J gene lost 1 base, with 11 bases spanning the gap. Per germline, CDR1 SQVTM and CDR2 ANQGSEA. This CDR3 is 13 amino acids long. Study observations and caveats: The naive CD4 repertoires of several donors were compared, and approximately 5% of clonotypes were shared.

With regard to this clone: Its specificity is not known.

Here immunoSEQ multiplex PCR was the method, and the copy in TCRdb shows in-frame clones only, minus some. The profile shows 800,000 or so clones, 90% to 97% of them singletons. The V gene is TRBV29-1, the J gene TRBJ1-2; D is unresolved. Sequencing input: naive CD8+ T cells sorted from blood. This clonotype was obtained from a young man in good health. The CDR3 loop is CSVRTADNYGYTF. The CDR3 DNA follows: TGCAGCGTTCGGACGGCGGATAACTATGGCTACACCTTC.